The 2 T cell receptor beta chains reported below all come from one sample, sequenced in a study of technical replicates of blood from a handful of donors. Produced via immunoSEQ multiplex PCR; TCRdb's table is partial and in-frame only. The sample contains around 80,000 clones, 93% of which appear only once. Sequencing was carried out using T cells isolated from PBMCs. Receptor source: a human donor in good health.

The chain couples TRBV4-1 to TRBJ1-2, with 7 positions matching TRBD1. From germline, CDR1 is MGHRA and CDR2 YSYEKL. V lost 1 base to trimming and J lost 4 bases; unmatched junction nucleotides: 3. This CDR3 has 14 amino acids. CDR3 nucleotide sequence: TGCGCCAGCAGCCAAGGGACAGGACTCTATGGCTACACCTTC. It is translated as CASSQGTGLYGYTF.

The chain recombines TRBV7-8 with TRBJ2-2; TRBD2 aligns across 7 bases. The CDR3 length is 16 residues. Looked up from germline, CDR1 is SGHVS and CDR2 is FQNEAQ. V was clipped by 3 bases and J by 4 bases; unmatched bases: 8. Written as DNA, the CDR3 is TGTGCCAGCAGCTTCCCGCCCCGCGGGAGCACCGGGGAGCTGTTTTTT. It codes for CASSFPPRGSTGELFF.